These T cell receptor beta chains were read from a single sample in a study of early T cells in non-severe SARS-CoV-2 infection. TCRdb re-derived calls from the 5' RACE reads in MiXCR, one entry per CDR3 protein. This sample has 64,000 or so distinct CDR3 sequences, with roughly 14% found just once. Sequenced material: whole blood. These receptors came from an adult who was a healthcare worker with PCR-confirmed SARS-CoV-2 infection or an uninfected control (not recorded which). Each CDR3 is given with its conserved first and last residue. The D gene is left open where the match is weak. The listing skips clone size in some rows; elsewhere it reads once, few, many or a size class.

CDR3aa	CDR3nt	d_gene	j_gene	abundance	v_gene
CASRDNQETQYF	TGCGCCAGCCGGGACAATCAAGAGACCCAGTACTTC	-	TRBJ2-5	-	TRBV5-1
CASSFSGYRTDTQYF	TGTGCCAGCAGCTTTAGCGGGTACAGGACAGATACGCAGTATTTT	TRBD2	TRBJ2-3	few	TRBV11-2
CSVGLVGGAEQYF	TGCAGCGTTGGACTAGTGGGGGGTGCCGAGCAGTACTTC	-	TRBJ2-7	-	TRBV29-1
CASSLGQKIMNTEAFF	TGCGCCAGCAGCTTGGGACAGAAAATTATGAACACTGAAGCTTTCTTT	-	TRBJ1-1	many	TRBV5-1
CASSVAGGVYNEQFF	TGTGCCAGCAGCGTAGCCGGGGGGGTATACAATGAGCAGTTCTTC	TRBD2	TRBJ2-1	few	TRBV9
CASSFPEKVSGANVLTF	TGTGCCAGCAGCTTCCCGGAGAAGGTCTCTGGGGCCAACGTCCTGACTTTC	-	TRBJ2-6	few	TRBV7-9
CASSEQDQTVGSYEQYF	TGTGCCAGCAGTGAACAAGATCAGACAGTTGGCTCCTACGAGCAGTACTTC	-	TRBJ2-7	few	TRBV6-1
CSVEGAQGGGTKNIQYF	TGCAGCGTTGAAGGGGCACAGGGAGGCGGGACCAAAAACATTCAGTACTTC	-	TRBJ2-4	-	TRBV29-1
CASSGLAANTGELFF	TGTGCCAGCAGCGGACTAGCGGCGAACACCGGGGAGCTGTTTTTT	TRBD2	TRBJ2-2	-	TRBV7-2
CASSSEGGGFKNEQFF	TGTGCCAGCAGTTCAGAGGGAGGGGGGTTTAAGAATGAGCAGTTCTTC	-	TRBJ2-1	-	TRBV12-3/TRBV12-4
CASSTFSGTGGGEQFF	TGTGCCAGCAGCACTTTTTCCGGGACTGGCGGTGGTGAGCAGTTCTTC	-	TRBJ2-1	few	TRBV11-2
CASSHRDRMNTEAFF	TGTGCCAGCAGTCACCGGGACAGGATGAACACTGAAGCTTTCTTT	TRBD1	TRBJ1-1	many	TRBV6-5
CASSPPTEGWGAGELFF	TGTGCCAGCAGTCCACCCACTGAGGGCTGGGGGGCCGGGGAGCTGTTTTTT	-	TRBJ2-2	-	TRBV25-1
CASSSARGGYTF	TGTGCCAGCAGCTCCGCCAGGGGTGGCTACACCTTC	-	TRBJ1-2	many	TRBV5-4
CASSYTLAGAYNEQFF	TGTGCCAGCAGCTACACACTAGCGGGGGCCTACAATGAGCAGTTCTTC	TRBD2	TRBJ2-1	few	TRBV7-9
CASSQTPSGGAPGNTVYF	TGCGCCAGCAGCCAAACACCCAGTGGTGGTGCGCCTGGAAACACCGTATATTTT	-	TRBJ1-3	-	TRBV4-3
CASRASGGSTDTQYF	TGCGCCAGCAGGGCTAGCGGGGGTTCCACAGATACGCAGTATTTT	TRBD2	TRBJ2-3	many	TRBV10-2
CASSSDSRQYF	TGTGCCAGCAGCTCAGACAGTCGGCAGTACTTC	-	TRBJ2-7	few	TRBV9
CASREGTATYEQYF	TGTGCCAGCAGGGAAGGGACAGCCACCTACGAGCAGTACTTC	TRBD1	TRBJ2-7	many	TRBV12-3/TRBV12-4
CASSPRDTMNTEAFF	TGTGCCAGCAGCCCCCGGGACACCATGAACACTGAAGCTTTCTTT	-	TRBJ1-1	-	TRBV11-1
CASSLARQDVYGYTF	TGTGCCAGCAGCTTAGCGCGACAGGATGTCTATGGCTACACCTTC	-	TRBJ1-2	many	TRBV7-2
CASSSGSGGTDTQYF	TGTGCCAGCAGCTCCGGGTCGGGGGGCACAGATACGCAGTATTTT	-	TRBJ2-3	-	TRBV7-2
CASSQAGRLNTEAFF	TGTGCCAGCAGCCAAGCGGGCAGGCTCAACACTGAAGCTTTCTTT	-	TRBJ1-1	many	TRBV4-2
CSANQGEGKNTEAFF	TGCAGCGCCAACCAGGGAGAGGGTAAGAACACTGAAGCTTTCTTT	-	TRBJ1-1	many	TRBV29-1
CASSPNTEAFF	TGTGCCAGCAGTCCGAACACTGAAGCTTTCTTT	-	TRBJ1-1	once	TRBV6-2/TRBV6-3
CASSLFYMTGDKETQYF	TGTGCCAGCAGTTTATTTTACATGACAGGAGATAAAGAGACCCAGTACTTC	-	TRBJ2-5	-	TRBV27
CASSLGLGIVRETQYF	TGCGCCAGCAGCCTGGGACTAGGAATAGTTCGAGAGACCCAGTACTTC	TRBD2	TRBJ2-5	many	TRBV5-1
CSARDVHSGANVLTF	TGCAGTGCTAGAGATGTCCACTCTGGGGCCAACGTCCTGACTTTC	-	TRBJ2-6	few	TRBV20-1
CASGFEDTQYF	TGTGCTAGTGGTTTTGAAGATACGCAGTATTTT	-	TRBJ2-3	-	TRBV12-5
CASSFGQGSTDTQYF	TGTGCCAGCAGCTTTGGACAGGGAAGCACAGATACGCAGTATTTT	TRBD1	TRBJ2-3	many	TRBV11-3
CASSVGRPGYEQYF	TGTGCCAGCAGCGTAGGAAGGCCTGGCTACGAGCAGTACTTC	-	TRBJ2-7	few	TRBV9
CASSQDQSDSYNEQFF	TGCGCCAGCAGCCAAGATCAATCAGACTCCTACAATGAGCAGTTCTTC	-	TRBJ2-1	few	TRBV4-3
CASSEASGSYEQYF	TGTGCCAGCAGCGAGGCTAGCGGATCCTACGAGCAGTACTTC	TRBD2	TRBJ2-7	few	TRBV13
CASSFDRVGWGTQYF	TGTGCCAGCAGCTTTGACAGGGTGGGATGGGGCACGCAGTATTTT	TRBD1	TRBJ2-3	-	TRBV7-8
CASSLPPGTSGTDTQYF	TGTGCCAGCAGTCTCCCCCCCGGGACTAGCGGCACAGATACGCAGTATTTT	TRBD2	TRBJ2-3	-	TRBV12-3/TRBV12-4
CASSFGWPGGGYTF	TGTGCCAGCAGCTTCGGGTGGCCCGGTGGTGGCTACACCTTC	-	TRBJ1-2	few	TRBV5-8
CASSPEGLTEAFF	TGTGCCAGCAGCCCTGAGGGGTTAACTGAAGCTTTCTTT	-	TRBJ1-1	many	TRBV3-1
CAIRDSGGRGNEQFF	TGTGCCATCCGTGATAGCGGGGGAAGGGGCAATGAGCAGTTCTTC	TRBD2	TRBJ2-1	few	TRBV10-3
CASSQYGDTEAFF	TGTGCCAGCAGCCAATATGGGGACACTGAAGCTTTCTTT	-	TRBJ1-1	many	TRBV3-1
CASIGSSYEQYF	TGTGCCAGTATCGGGAGTTCGTACGAGCAGTACTTC	-	TRBJ2-7	-	TRBV19
CASSQLAGGTDTQYF	TGCGCCAGCAGCCAATTAGCGGGGGGCACAGATACGCAGTATTTT	TRBD2	TRBJ2-3	-	TRBV4-1
CASSLLAGALTDTQYF	TGTGCCAGCAGCTTACTAGCGGGGGCCCTCACAGATACGCAGTATTTT	TRBD2	TRBJ2-3	many	TRBV11-2
CASSQDGYSNQPQHF	TGCGCCAGCAGCCAGGACGGCTATAGCAATCAGCCCCAGCATTTT	-	TRBJ1-5	-	TRBV4-3
CASSDNWNTEAFF	TGTGCCAGCAGTGATAACTGGAACACTGAAGCTTTCTTT	-	TRBJ1-1	many	TRBV6-2/TRBV6-3